The next 28 T cell receptor beta chains were all read from a single sample in a study of T cell changes during pregnancy in multiple sclerosis. This table comes from immunoSEQ multiplex PCR, and its TCRdb copy is limited to in-frame clones, with some not included. The data hold fewer than 85,000 clones, with 85% to 95% observed a single time. The sequencing used peripheral blood, collected after pregnancy. These receptors all stem from a female donor in good health, enrolled as a control in a pregnancy study.

The chain combines TRBV5-1 with TRBJ1-5; 8 positions agree with TRBD1. Trimming took 4 bases from V and 3 from J; bases not matched to a gene: 3. This CDR3 has 14 residues. Germline CDR1 is SGHRS and CDR2 is YFSETQ. CDR3 bases: TGCGCCAGCAGCCCGACAGGGGTCAATCAGCCCCAGCATTTT. As protein: CASSPTGVNQPQHF.

The V gene is TRBV30, the J gene TRBJ2-2; 7 bases are shared with TRBD2. V lost 3 bases, J lost 3 bases, and 1 base stayed unmatched. The CDR3 covers 13 residues. Germline CDR1 and CDR2: GTSNPN and SVGIG (reference sequence). CDR3 amino acids: CAWSRGDTGELFF. CDR3 nucleotides: TGTGCCTGGAGCCGGGGGGACACCGGGGAGCTGTTTTTT.

The rearrangement joins TRBV28 to TRBJ1-1; a possible D gene is TRBD1 (6 bases). The CDR3 covers 15 residues. CDR1 and CDR2 (germline): MDHEN, SYDVKM. The V end lost 5 bases, the J end lost 9 bases, and 22 bases lay between the germline ends. This chain's CDR3 is CASSPGWTVAGKAFF. The CDR3 DNA sequence: TGTGCCAGCAGTCCAGGTTGGACAGTCGCCGGAAAAGCTTTCTTT.

The chain couples TRBV5-4 to TRBJ2-5; weak D call: TRBD1 (5 bases). The CDR3 runs 12 residues. Germline V lookup: CDR1 SGHNT, CDR2 YYREEE (reference sequence). Trimming left V 4 bases short and J 2 bases short, with 6 bases between. For the CDR3, the DNA is TGTGCCAGCAGCCGACAGCAAGAGACCCAGTACTTC. This encodes CASSRQQETQYF.

As for this clone: The identical CDR3 is also encoded by other nucleotide sequences in the sample. This chain joins TRBV28 and TRBJ1-3; 7 bases are shared with TRBD1. The germline CDR1 and CDR2 sequences are MDHEN and SYDVKM. The CDR3 contains 15 residues. The J segment lost 0 bases and the V segment lost 5 bases, leaving 4 bases of the junction unmatched. The CDR3 loop is CASSLGTASGNTIYF. The CDR3 nucleotides are TGTGCCAGCAGTCTCGGGACAGCCTCTGGAAACACCATATATTTT. The full variable domain, with the rest looked up from reference TRBV28 and TRBJ1-3, is DVKVTQSSRYLVKRTGEKVFLECVQDMDHENMFWYRQDPGLGLRLIYFSYDVKMKEKGDIPEGYSVSREKKERFSLILESASTNQTSMYLCASSLGTASGNTIYFGEGSWLTVV.

This clone was counted a single time. The V and J genes are TRBV27 and TRBJ2-2, with 7 positions matching TRBD2. Trimming at V came to 6 bases and at J to 2 bases, leaving 9 bases not matched to a gene. The CDR3 extends over 16 amino acids. Germline lookup yields CDR1 MNHEY and CDR2 SMNVEV (reference sequence). DNA for the CDR3: TGTGCCAGCAGCCGCTCGACGGGAGGAAACACCGGGGAGCTGTTTTTT. The encoded protein is CASSRSTGGNTGELFF.

The J gene is TRBJ1-6, the V gene TRBV6-5, with 7 bases fitting TRBD1. CDR1 is MNHEY, CDR2 SVGAGI, per germline. V lost 6 bases to trimming and J lost 9 bases; unmatched junction nucleotides: 8. This CDR3 is 14 amino acids long. The CDR3 sequence is CASRGQAALSPLHF. For the CDR3, the DNA is TGTGCCAGCAGAGGACAGGCGGCCCTTTCACCCCTCCACTTT.

V gene TRBV6-5 combines with J gene TRBJ2-1; TRBD1 agrees at 8 bases. The length of the CDR3 is 15 residues. V trimming: 5 bases; J trimming: 4 bases; junction bases outside the gene matches: 7. In germline, CDR1 is MNHEY, CDR2 SVGAGI. The CDR3 reads CASSPGQGPYNEQFF. CDR3 coding DNA: TGTGCCAGCAGTCCCGGACAGGGCCCTTACAATGAGCAGTTCTTC.

This clone was seen a single time. This chain links TRBV30 with TRBJ1-6; D is ambiguous. Germline loops: CDR1 GTSNPN, CDR2 SVGIG (reference sequence). Trimming pared 2 bases from V and 8 bases from J, leaving 10 bases between. The CDR3 is made up of 13 amino acids. CDR3 amino acids: CAWSRVLDSPLHF. Here the CDR3 DNA reads TGTGCCTGGAGTCGCGTTTTGGATTCACCCCTCCACTTT.

The rearrangement joins TRBV27 to TRBJ2-7; 10 nucleotides line up with TRBD1. The CDR3 loop spans 15 amino acids. J gave up 10 bases and V 4 bases, and 13 bases lay outside the gene matches. In germline, CDR1 is MNHEY, CDR2 SMNVEV (reference sequence). CDR3 sequence: CASSSQIDRGQIQYF. For the CDR3, the DNA is TGTGCCAGCAGTTCCCAAATAGACAGGGGGCAAATACAGTACTTC.

This clone was seen only a few times. The V gene is TRBV5-1, the J gene TRBJ1-1; 8 bases are shared with TRBD1. Trimming took 0 bases from V and 5 from J; bases not matched to a gene: 3. Looked up from germline, CDR1 is SGHRS and CDR2 is YFSETQ. This CDR3 contains 14 residues. CDR3 coding DNA: TGCGCCAGCAGCTTGGATCGGACAGGGACTGAAGCTTTCTTT. Amino acids: CASSLDRTGTEAFF.

J is TRBJ1-3 and V is TRBV7-9; no clear D gene. The CDR3 is 13 residues long. Germline lookup yields CDR1 SEHNR and CDR2 FQNEAQ (reference sequence). Deletions cut 4 bases from V and 4 bases from J, with 8 bases between. The CDR3: CASSYLQGNTIYF. The CDR3 nucleotides are TGTGCCAGCAGCTACCTCCAGGGAAACACCATATATTTT.

This clone has a single count. The chain couples TRBV14 to TRBJ1-2, with D perhaps TRBD1 (5 bases). V was clipped by 1 base and J by 4 bases, with 7 bases between them. From germline, CDR1 is SGHDN and CDR2 FVKESK. There are 13 residues in the CDR3. CDR3 nucleotide sequence: TGTGCCAGCAGCCAAGGACAGCCCTATGGCTACACCTTC. This encodes CASSQGQPYGYTF.

The J gene is TRBJ2-7, the V gene TRBV7-8; TRBD1 aligns across 10 bases. Germline lookup yields CDR1 SGHVS and CDR2 FQNEAQ. This CDR3 is built from 16 residues. V lost 1 base to trimming and J lost 3 bases; unmatched junction nucleotides: 6. The DNA of the CDR3 is TGTGCCAGCAGCTTAGTAACCGGGACAGGGGTCTACGAGCAGTACTTC. This encodes CASSLVTGTGVYEQYF.

The chain recombines TRBV19 with TRBJ1-5, with no clear D. The germline V gene encodes CDR1 LNHDA and CDR2 SQIVND (reference sequence). This CDR3 comprises 15 residues. The germline V and J ends were trimmed by 1 base and 1 base, with 8 bases remaining between them. The CDR3 sequence is CASSIGGSSNQPQHF. The CDR3 region has the DNA TGTGCCAGTAGTATAGGAGGGTCCAGCAATCAGCCCCAGCATTTT.

V gene TRBV5-8 combines with J gene TRBJ1-5; TRBD1 might be the D (6 bases). Germline loops: CDR1 SGHTS, CDR2 YDEGEE. V dropped 7 bases and J dropped 2 bases, with 13 bases sitting between them. The CDR3 is 14 amino acids. CDR3 nucleotide sequence: TGTGCCAGCGTTACAGGGCTACGCAATCAGCCCCAGCATTTT. Translating gives CASVTGLRNQPQHF.

V and J are TRBV30 and TRBJ1-3, with a tentative D call TRBD1 (6 bases). The V and J ends lost 3 bases and 5 bases respectively, with 14 bases between them. The germline gives CDR1 GTSNPN, CDR2 SVGIG (reference sequence). This CDR3 spans 14 amino acids. DNA for the CDR3: TGTGCCTGGAGCGGGGGGGCGCTGAGAAACACCATATATTTT. Protein sequence: CAWSGGALRNTIYF.

The chain couples TRBV18 to TRBJ2-5, with D possibly being TRBD2 (6 bases). The V and J ends lost 3 bases and 5 bases respectively, with 19 bases between them. The CDR3 consists of 16 residues. Germline-derived CDR1 and CDR2 are KGHSH and LQKENI. The CDR3 sequence is CASSPNDQGGGETQYF. For the CDR3, the DNA is TGTGCCAGCTCACCGAACGACCAGGGAGGAGGGGAGACCCAGTACTTC.

This clone was picked up one time. The chain links TRBV2 to TRBJ2-7, with D maybe TRBD1 (5 bases). Deletions cut 2 bases from V and 2 bases from J, with 13 bases between. Looked up from germline, CDR1 is SNHLY and CDR2 is FYNNEI. The CDR3 loop spans 15 amino acids. CDR3 DNA: TGTGCCAGCAGTGAATGGGCAGGGCACCCCTACGAGCAGTACTTC. Amino acid sequence: CASSEWAGHPYEQYF. The full variable domain, in which reference TRBV2 and TRBJ2-7 provide the parts outside the CDR3, is EPEVTQTPSHQVTQMGQEVILRCVPISNHLYFYWYRQILGQKVEFLVSFYNNEISEKSEIFDDQFSVERPDGSNFTLKIRSTKLEDSAMYFCASSEWAGHPYEQYFGPGTRLTVT.

The rearrangement joins TRBV7-2 to TRBJ1-2; 9 positions match TRBD1. This CDR3 region has 15 residues. The germline gives CDR1 SGHTA, CDR2 FQGNSA. The junction had 6 bases not matched to a gene; V was cut back by 2 bases and J by 5 bases. Here the CDR3 DNA reads TGTGCCAGCAGCTTACCCGGACAGGGGAGTTATGGCTACACCTTC. Translation gives CASSLPGQGSYGYTF.

Only one count was recorded for this clone. The CDR3: CASSIGGGGNQPQHF. Here the CDR3 DNA reads TGTGCCAGTAGTATAGGGGGGGGAGGCAATCAGCCCCAGCATTTT. The chain employs TRBV19 and TRBJ1-5; possible D gene TRBD1, 5 bases. This CDR3 spans 15 amino acids. V lost 1 base, J lost 2 bases, and 9 bases lay in between. The germline V gene has CDR1 LNHDA and CDR2 SQIVND (reference sequence).

The chain links TRBV25-1 to TRBJ2-5; 11 bases are shared with TRBD1. The J segment lost 4 bases and the V segment lost 7 bases, leaving 11 bases of the junction unmatched. This CDR3 region has 16 residues. Germline CDR1 is MGHDK and CDR2 is SYGVNS. In DNA, the CDR3 is TGTGCCAGCAACAAGCCAGGGACAGGGGGAGGAGAGACCCAGTACTTC. Translation: CASNKPGTGGGETQYF.

Only a few counts were recorded for this clone. J is TRBJ1-2 and V is TRBV10-2; tentatively, D is TRBD1 (6 bases). Germline V gives CDR1 WSHSY, CDR2 SAAADI. Trimming took 8 bases from V and 5 from J, leaving 18 bases between them. This CDR3 has 14 residues. CDR3 in DNA: TGCGCCAGCTCCCTAGCGGGGGGGCGATATGGCTACACCTTC. Protein sequence: CASSLAGGRYGYTF.

This rearrangement joins TRBV19 to TRBJ2-7; possible D gene TRBD1, 6 bases. Trimming removed 2 bases at V and 0 bases at J, with 14 bases between. The germline V gene has CDR1 LNHDA and CDR2 SQIVND (reference sequence). The CDR3 totals 16 residues. The CDR3 sequence is CASSIWGPAASYEQYF. The CDR3 DNA follows: TGTGCCAGTAGTATATGGGGGCCGGCGGCCTCCTACGAGCAGTACTTC.

The DNA for the CDR3 is TGTGCCAGCAGCTTAGGATCTGATAGTGATGGCTACACCTTC. It yields the protein CASSLGSDSDGYTF. This chain uses TRBV7-9 with TRBJ1-2; D ambiguous. Deletions cut 1 base from V and 6 bases from J, with 12 bases between. The germline V gene encodes CDR1 SEHNR and CDR2 FQNEAQ (reference sequence). The CDR3 has 14 amino acids.

The chain is built from TRBV7-3 and TRBJ2-1, with 8 nucleotides matching TRBD1. Trimming at V came to 5 bases and at J to 4 bases, leaving 10 bases not matched to a gene. CDR3 length: 16 residues. The V gene's germline CDR1 is SGHTA and CDR2 FQGTGA. For the CDR3, the DNA is TGTGCCAGCAGCCGCTCAAATACAGGGGGGTACAATGAGCAGTTCTTC. Its protein is CASSRSNTGGYNEQFF.

The rearrangement links TRBV21-1 to TRBJ2-1; the DNA was not used to check the table's D call, TRBD1. TRBV21-1 is reported as a pseudogene. The CDR3 extends over 16 amino acids. For the CDR3, the DNA is TGTGCCGGCCACTTGGGGGCGACGAGCTCCTACAATGAGCAGTTCTTC. It specifies CAGHLGATSSYNEQFF.

V and J are TRBV9 and TRBJ2-3; 14 nucleotides align to TRBD2. The CDR3 runs to 17 residues. The ends lost 4 bases at V and 6 bases at J; junction bases unmatched: 10. Germline V CDR1 and CDR2: SGDLS, YYNGEE. This CDR3 reads CASSPPTSGRVRDTQYF. The CDR3 region has the DNA TGTGCCAGCAGCCCCCCGACTAGCGGGAGGGTAAGGGATACGCAGTATTTT.